This record looks at one TCR beta chain sequence and its context. Its specificity is not known. The CDR3 loop spans 14 amino acids. V lost 8 bases, J lost 6 bases, and 8 bases stayed unmatched. The germline V gene encodes CDR1 ENHRY and CDR2 SYGVKD. Sequenced by immunoSEQ multiplex PCR; TCRdb stores in-frame clones only, minus some. Of about 110,000 clones in the sample, around nine tenths were seen once. The data stem from a study of T cell responses to AZD1222 COVID-19 vaccine. Study conclusions and caveats: Sampled repertoires all dated from after the peak T cell response. The donors showed a predominance of white British ancestry and of females, with possible underestimation of clonal diversity. Regions 160-218 and 743-854 held dominance among vaccine-associated CD4 TCRs, which spanned spike.

The clonotype originates from an adult in good health. Specimen: peripheral blood, collected on day 0 of MenACWY control vaccination. This rearrangement joins TRBV10-3 to TRBJ1-5; TRBD1 matches at 9 bases. The CDR3 reads CAIGRGQGGQPQHF. The DNA of the CDR3 is TGTGCCATCGGCCGGGGACAGGGTGGTCAGCCCCAGCATTTT.